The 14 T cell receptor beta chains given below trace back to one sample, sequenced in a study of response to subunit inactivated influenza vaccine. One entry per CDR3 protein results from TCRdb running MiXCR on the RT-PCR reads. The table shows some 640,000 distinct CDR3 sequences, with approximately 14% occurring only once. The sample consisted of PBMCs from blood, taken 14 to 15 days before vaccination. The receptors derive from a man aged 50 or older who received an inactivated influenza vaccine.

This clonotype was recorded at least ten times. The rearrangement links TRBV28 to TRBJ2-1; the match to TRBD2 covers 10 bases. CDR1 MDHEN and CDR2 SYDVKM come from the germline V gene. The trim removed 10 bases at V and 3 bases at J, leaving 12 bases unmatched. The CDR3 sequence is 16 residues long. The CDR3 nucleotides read TGTGCCATTCAGCGGGAGGGTGCCAGACTCTACAATGAGCAGTTCTTC. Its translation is CAIQREGARLYNEQFF.

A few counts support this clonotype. CDR3 in DNA: TGCAGTGCTAGGTCCGGGACAGGGTTTAATATTCAGCCCCAGCATTTT. This sequence encodes CSARSGTGFNIQPQHF. The rearrangement links TRBV20-1 to TRBJ1-5; 9 positions agree with TRBD1. J gave up 6 bases and V 3 bases, and 12 bases lay outside the gene matches. The V gene's germline CDR1 is DFQATT and CDR2 SNEGSKA (reference sequence). The CDR3 loop spans 16 amino acids.

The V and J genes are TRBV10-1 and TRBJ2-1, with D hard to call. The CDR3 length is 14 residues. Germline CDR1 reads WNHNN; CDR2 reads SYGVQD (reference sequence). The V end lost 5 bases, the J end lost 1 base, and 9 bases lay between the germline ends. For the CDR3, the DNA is TGCGCCAGCAGTTCGCAGGCTTCCTACAATGAGCAGTTCTTC. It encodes CASSSQASYNEQFF.

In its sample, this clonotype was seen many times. CDR3 sequence reads: CASALGGVSDTQYF. The CDR3 DNA reads as TGTGCCAGCGCCCTAGGAGGGGTATCAGATACGCAGTATTTT. This chain links TRBV28 with TRBJ2-3, with a possible D match to TRBD2 (6 bases). There are 14 residues in the CDR3. With 8 bases removed from V and 4 bases from J, the gap between germline ends came to 16 bases. The germline CDR1 and CDR2 sequences are MDHEN and SYDVKM.

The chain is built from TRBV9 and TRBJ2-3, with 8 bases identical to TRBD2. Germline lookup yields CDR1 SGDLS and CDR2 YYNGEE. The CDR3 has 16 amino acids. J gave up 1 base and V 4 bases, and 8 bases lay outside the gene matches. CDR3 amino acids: CASSPRPGGGTDTQYF. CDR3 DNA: TGTGCCAGCAGCCCTCGCCCCGGGGGGGGCACAGATACGCAGTATTTT.

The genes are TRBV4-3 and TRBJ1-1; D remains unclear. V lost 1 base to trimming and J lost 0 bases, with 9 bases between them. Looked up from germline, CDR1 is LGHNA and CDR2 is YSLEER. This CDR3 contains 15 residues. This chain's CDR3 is CASSQGVGMNTEAFF. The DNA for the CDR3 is TGCGCCAGCAGCCAAGGAGTAGGGATGAACACTGAAGCTTTCTTT.

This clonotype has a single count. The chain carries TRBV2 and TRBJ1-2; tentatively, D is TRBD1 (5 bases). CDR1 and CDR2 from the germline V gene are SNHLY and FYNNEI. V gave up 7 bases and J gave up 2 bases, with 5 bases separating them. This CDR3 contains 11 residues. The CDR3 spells CASNRNYGYTF. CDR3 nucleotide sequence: TGTGCCAGCAACAGGAACTATGGCTACACCTTC. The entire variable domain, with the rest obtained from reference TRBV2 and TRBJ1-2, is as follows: EPEVTQTPSHQVTQMGQEVILRCVPISNHLYFYWYRQILGQKVEFLVSFYNNEISEKSEIFDDQFSVERPDGSNFTLKIRSTKLEDSAMYFCASNRNYGYTFGSGTRLTVV.

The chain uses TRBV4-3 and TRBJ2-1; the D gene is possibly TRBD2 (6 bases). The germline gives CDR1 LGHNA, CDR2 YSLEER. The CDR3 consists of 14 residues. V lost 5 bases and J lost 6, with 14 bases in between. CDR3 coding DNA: TGCGCCAGCAGCAGGGACTTCTCGATCAATGAGCAGTTCTTC. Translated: CASSRDFSINEQFF.

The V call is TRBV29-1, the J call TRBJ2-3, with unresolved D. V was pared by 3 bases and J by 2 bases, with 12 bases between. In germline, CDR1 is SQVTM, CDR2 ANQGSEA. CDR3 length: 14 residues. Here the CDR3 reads CSVDDTALTDTQYF. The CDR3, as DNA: TGCAGCGTTGACGATACGGCACTCACAGATACGCAGTATTTT.

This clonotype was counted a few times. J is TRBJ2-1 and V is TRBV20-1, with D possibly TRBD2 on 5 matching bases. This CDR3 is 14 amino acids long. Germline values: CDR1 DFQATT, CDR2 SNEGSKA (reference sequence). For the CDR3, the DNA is TGCACCCCAAAGCGGAAGAGCTCCTACAATGAGCAGTTCTTC. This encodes CTPKRKSSYNEQFF.

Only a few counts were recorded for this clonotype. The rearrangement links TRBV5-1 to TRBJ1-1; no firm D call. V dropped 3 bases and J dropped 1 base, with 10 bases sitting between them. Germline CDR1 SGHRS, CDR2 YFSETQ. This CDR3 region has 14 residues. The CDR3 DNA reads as TGCGCCAGCAGCTATTACAGCTCGAACACTGAAGCTTTCTTT. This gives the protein CASSYYSSNTEAFF.

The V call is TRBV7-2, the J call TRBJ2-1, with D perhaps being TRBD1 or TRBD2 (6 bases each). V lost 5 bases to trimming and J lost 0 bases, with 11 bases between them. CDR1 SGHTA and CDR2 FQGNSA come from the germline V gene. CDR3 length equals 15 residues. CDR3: CASSGGRNSYNEQFF. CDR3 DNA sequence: TGTGCCAGCAGCGGGGGGCGGAACTCCTACAATGAGCAGTTCTTC.

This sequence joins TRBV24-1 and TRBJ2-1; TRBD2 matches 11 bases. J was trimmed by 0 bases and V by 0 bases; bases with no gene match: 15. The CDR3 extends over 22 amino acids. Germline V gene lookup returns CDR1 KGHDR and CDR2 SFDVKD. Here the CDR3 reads CATSDLAASGRNHPSSYNEQFF. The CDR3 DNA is TGTGCCACCAGTGATTTGGCGGCTAGCGGGAGGAACCATCCCAGCTCCTACAATGAGCAGTTCTTC.

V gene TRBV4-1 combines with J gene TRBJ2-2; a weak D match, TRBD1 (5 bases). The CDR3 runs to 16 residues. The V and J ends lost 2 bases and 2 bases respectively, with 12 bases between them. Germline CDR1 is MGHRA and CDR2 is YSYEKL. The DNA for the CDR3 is TGCGCCAGCAGCCAAATGGGTACAGGCAACACCGGGGAGCTGTTTTTT. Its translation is CASSQMGTGNTGELFF.